This TCR beta chain was recorded in a study of blood T cell repertoires in COVID-19. How the authors handled the data: Estimation of nucleated cell counts was performed using reference gene primer amplification. This table comes from immunoSEQ multiplex PCR, and its TCRdb copy is limited to in-frame clones, with some not included. That table gives V, J and clone size, and the DNA gave D and trimming. Counted here are approximately 37,000 clones, about 89% occurring once; the ten biggest clones make up about 22%. The CDR3 is made up of 17 amino acids. Per the germline V gene, CDR1 is SGHRS and CDR2 is YFSETQ. Between the trimmed V and J ends, which lost 0 bases and 2 bases, there was a span of 17 bases.

The clonotype was recovered from a man in his fifties with active COVID-19. The V and J genes are TRBV5-1 and TRBJ2-5, with D possibly TRBD2 on 5 matching bases. Sequencing was performed on peripheral blood. CDR3 in DNA: TGCGCCAGCAGCTTGGGGGTCCAGTTTCGGGGACAAGAGACCCAGTACTTC. It is translated as CASSLGVQFRGQETQYF.